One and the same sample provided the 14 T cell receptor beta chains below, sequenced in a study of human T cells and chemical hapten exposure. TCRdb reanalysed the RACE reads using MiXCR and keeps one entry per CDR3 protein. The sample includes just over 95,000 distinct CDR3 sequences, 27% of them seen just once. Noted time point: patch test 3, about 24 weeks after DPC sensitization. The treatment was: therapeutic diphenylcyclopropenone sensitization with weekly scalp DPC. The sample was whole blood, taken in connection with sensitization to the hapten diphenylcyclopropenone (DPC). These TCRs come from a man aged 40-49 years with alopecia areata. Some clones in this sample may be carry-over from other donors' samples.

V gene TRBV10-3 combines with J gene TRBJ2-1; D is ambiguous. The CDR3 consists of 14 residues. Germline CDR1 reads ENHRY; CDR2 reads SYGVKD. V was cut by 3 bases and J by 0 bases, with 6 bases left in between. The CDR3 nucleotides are TGTGCCATCAGTGACGGGTTCTCCTACAATGAGCAGTTCTTC. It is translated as CAISDGFSYNEQFF.

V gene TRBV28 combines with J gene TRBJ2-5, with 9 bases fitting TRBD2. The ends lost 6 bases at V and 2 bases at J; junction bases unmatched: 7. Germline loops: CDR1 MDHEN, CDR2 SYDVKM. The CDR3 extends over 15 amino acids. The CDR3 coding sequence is TGTGCCAGCAGGGTTAGCGGGAGAGGTCAAGAGACCCAGTACTTC. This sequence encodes CASRVSGRGQETQYF.

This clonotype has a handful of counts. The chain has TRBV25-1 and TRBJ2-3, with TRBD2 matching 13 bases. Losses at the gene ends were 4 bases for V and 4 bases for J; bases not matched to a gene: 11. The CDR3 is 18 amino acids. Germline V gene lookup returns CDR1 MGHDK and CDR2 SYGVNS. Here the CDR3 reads CASSGRLAGGIEADTQYF. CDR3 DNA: TGTGCCAGCAGTGGGCGACTAGCGGGAGGTATTGAGGCAGATACGCAGTATTTT.

In nucleotides, the CDR3 is TGCAGCGTTGAACCCAGCGGGAGTGGTAACGAGCAGTACTTC. Its translation: CSVEPSGSGNEQYF. This sequence joins TRBV29-1 and TRBJ2-7, with 8 bases that match TRBD2. Trimming took 2 bases from V and 5 from J; bases not matched to a gene: 8. From germline, CDR1 is SQVTM and CDR2 ANQGSEA. The CDR3 is 14 amino acids.

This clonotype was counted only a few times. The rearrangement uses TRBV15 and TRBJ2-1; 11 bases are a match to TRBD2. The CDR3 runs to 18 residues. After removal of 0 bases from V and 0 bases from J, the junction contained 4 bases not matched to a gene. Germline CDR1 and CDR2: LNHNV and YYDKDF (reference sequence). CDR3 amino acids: CATSREASGRPSYNEQFF. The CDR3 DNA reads TGTGCCACCAGCAGAGAGGCTAGCGGGAGGCCCTCCTACAATGAGCAGTTCTTC.

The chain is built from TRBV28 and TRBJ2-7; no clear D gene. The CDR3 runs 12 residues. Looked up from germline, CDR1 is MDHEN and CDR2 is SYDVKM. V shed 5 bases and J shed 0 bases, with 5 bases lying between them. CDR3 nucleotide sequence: TGTGCCAGCAGTGGCTTCTCCTACGAGCAGTACTTC. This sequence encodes CASSGFSYEQYF.

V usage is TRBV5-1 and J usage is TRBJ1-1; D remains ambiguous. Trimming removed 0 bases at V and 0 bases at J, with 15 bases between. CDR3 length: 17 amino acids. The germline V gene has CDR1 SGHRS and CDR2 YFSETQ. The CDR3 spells CASSLDVGRSVNTEAFF. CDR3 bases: TGCGCCAGCAGCTTGGATGTGGGAAGAAGTGTGAACACTGAAGCTTTCTTT. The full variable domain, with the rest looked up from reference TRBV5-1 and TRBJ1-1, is KAGVTQTPRYLIKTRGQQVTLSCSPISGHRSVSWYQQTPGQGLQFLFEYFSETQRNKGNFPGRFSGRQFSNSRSEMNVSTLELGDSALYLCASSLDVGRSVNTEAFFGQGTRLTVV.

CDR3 in amino acids: CASTIRQTRRSYNEQFF. CDR3 coding DNA: TGTGCCAGCACCATCAGACAGACAAGGCGATCCTACAATGAGCAGTTCTTC. The chain joins TRBV5-4 to TRBJ2-1; weak D call: TRBD1 (5 bases). Trimming took 6 bases from V and 1 from J, leaving 20 bases between them. The CDR3 spans 17 residues. Germline lookup yields CDR1 SGHNT and CDR2 YYREEE (reference sequence).

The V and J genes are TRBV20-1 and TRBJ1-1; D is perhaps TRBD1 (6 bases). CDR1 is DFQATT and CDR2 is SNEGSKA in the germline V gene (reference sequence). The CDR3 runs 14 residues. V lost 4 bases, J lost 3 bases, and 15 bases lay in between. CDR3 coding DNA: TGCAGTGCTAAGGTGGGAGGGGGGTACACTGAAGCTTTCTTT. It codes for CSAKVGGGYTEAFF.

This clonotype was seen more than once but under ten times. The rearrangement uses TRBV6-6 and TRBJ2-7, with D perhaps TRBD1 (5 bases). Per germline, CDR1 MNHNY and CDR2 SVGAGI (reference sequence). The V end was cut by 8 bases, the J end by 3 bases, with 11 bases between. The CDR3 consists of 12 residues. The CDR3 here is CASVSGIYEQYF. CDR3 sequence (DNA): TGTGCCAGCGTCTCAGGGATCTACGAGCAGTACTTC.

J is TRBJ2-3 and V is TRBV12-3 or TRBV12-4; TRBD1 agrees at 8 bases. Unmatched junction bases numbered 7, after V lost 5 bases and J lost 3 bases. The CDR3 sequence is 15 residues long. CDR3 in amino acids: CASSLRGQGTDTQYF. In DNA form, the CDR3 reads TGTGCCAGCAGTCTCAGGGGGCAGGGAACAGATACGCAGTATTTT.

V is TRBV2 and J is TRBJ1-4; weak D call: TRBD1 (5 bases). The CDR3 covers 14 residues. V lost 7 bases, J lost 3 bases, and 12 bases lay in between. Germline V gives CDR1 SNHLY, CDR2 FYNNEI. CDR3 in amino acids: CASMAGRSNEKLFF. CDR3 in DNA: TGTGCCAGCATGGCGGGACGGTCTAATGAAAAACTGTTTTTT.

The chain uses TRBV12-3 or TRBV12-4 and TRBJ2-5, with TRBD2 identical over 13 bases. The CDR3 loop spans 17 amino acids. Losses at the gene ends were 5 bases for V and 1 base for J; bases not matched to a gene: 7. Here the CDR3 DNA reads TGTGCCAGCAGTCCCCGGGGACTAGCGGGGCGCCAAGAGACCCAGTACTTC. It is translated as CASSPRGLAGRQETQYF.

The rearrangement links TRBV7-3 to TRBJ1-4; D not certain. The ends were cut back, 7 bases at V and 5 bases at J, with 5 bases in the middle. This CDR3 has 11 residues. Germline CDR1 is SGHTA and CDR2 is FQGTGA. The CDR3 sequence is CASKCNEKLFF. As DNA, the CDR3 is TGTGCCAGCAAATGCAATGAAAAACTGTTTTTT.